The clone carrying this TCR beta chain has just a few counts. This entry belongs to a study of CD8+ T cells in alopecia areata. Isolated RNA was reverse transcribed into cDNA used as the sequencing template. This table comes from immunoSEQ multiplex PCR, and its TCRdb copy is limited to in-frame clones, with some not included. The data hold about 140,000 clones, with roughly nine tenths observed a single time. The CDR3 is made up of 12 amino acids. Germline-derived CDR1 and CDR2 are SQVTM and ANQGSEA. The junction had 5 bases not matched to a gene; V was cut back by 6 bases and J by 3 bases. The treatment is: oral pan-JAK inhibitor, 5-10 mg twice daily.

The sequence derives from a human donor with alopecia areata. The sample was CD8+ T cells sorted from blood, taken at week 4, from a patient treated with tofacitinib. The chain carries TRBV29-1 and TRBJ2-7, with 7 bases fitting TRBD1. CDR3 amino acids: CSVAGQDYEQYF. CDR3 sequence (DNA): TGCAGCGTGGCAGGACAGGACTACGAGCAGTACTTC.